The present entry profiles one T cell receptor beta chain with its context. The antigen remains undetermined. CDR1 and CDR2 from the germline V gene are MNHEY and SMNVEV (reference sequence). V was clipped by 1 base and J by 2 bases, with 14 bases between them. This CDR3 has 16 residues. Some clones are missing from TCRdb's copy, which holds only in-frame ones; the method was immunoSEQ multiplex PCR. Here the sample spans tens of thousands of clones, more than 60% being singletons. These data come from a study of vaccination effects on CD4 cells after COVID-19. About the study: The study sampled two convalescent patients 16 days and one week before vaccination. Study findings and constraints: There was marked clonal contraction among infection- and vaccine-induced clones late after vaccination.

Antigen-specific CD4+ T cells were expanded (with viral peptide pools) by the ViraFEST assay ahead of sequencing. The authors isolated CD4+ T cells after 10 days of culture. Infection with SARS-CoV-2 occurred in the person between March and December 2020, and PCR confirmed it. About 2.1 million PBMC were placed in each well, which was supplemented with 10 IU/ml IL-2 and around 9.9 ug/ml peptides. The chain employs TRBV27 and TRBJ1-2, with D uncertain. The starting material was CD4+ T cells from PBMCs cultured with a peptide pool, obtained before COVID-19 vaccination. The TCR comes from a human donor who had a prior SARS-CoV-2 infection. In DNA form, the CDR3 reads TGTGCCAGCAGTTTATTTAGTACCCCCATAAACTATGGCTACACCTTC. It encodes CASSLFSTPINYGYTF.